A selection of T cell receptor beta chains follows, all from one sample in a study of T cells in Graves' hyperthyroidism and ophthalmopathy. TCRdb used MiXCR to reprocess the multiplex PCR reads, holding one entry per CDR3 protein. The sample yields about 350,000 distinct CDR3 sequences, over 11% seen once. Sequencing was done on a sample of blood. Every receptor here comes from a woman between 25 and 40 years old with Graves' hyperthyroidism. CDR3s include the opening cysteine and the closing phenylalanine or tryptophan. D genes are given only for firm matches. A clone size is listed for some rows: how often the clone was seen (once, few, many), or a class if it is expanded.

-	-	TRBV27	TRBJ1-4	CASNPGASEKLFF	TGTGCCAGCAATCCGGGGGCAAGCGAAAAACTGTTTTTT
TRBD2	few	TRBV20-1	TRBJ2-3	CSALPGLAGGRGDTQYF	TGCAGTGCCTTGCCGGGACTAGCGGGAGGGCGGGGAGATACGCAGTATTTT
-	many	TRBV30	TRBJ1-1	CAWSSGQGRTKAFF	TGTGCCTGGAGTTCCGGCCAAGGACGGACTAAAGCTTTCTTT
-	-	TRBV6-1	TRBJ2-5	CASTLGQKETQYF	TGTGCCAGCACATTGGGACAAAAAGAGACCCAGTACTTC
-	-	TRBV5-1	TRBJ2-7	CASSVEETPYEQYF	TGCGCCAGCTCGGTGGAGGAGACCCCCTACGAGCAGTACTTC
-	-	TRBV2	TRBJ2-3	CASSSPPPPVEDTQYF	TGTGCCAGCAGTTCCCCCCCGCCACCAGTGGAAGATACGCAGTATTTT
-	many	TRBV28	TRBJ2-2	CAGRGDTGELFF	TGTGCCGGAAGGGGGGACACCGGGGAGCTGTTTTTT
TRBD2	few	TRBV15	TRBJ2-5	CATSRGTSGRAGETQYF	TGTGCCACCAGCAGAGGGACTAGCGGGAGGGCCGGGGAGACCCAGTACTTC
TRBD2	-	TRBV7-2	TRBJ2-7	CAWSAGLAGSFEQYF	TGTGCCTGGAGCGCCGGACTAGCGGGATCTTTCGAGCAGTACTTC
-	-	TRBV3-1	TRBJ2-2	CASSPRTANTGELFF	TGTGCCAGCAGCCCTAGGACCGCGAACACCGGGGAGCTGTTTTTT
-	-	TRBV6-1	TRBJ1-1	CASRSRGDTEAFF	TGTGCCAGCAGATCCCGGGGGGACACTGAAGCTTTCTTT
-	many	TRBV11-2	TRBJ2-7	CASSLEGGVSYEQYF	TGTGCCAGCAGCTTAGAAGGGGGTGTCTCCTACGAGCAGTACTTC
-	-	TRBV2	TRBJ1-2	CASSGEGLYGYTF	TGTGCCAGCAGTGGGGAGGGGCTCTATGGCTACACCTTC
-	many	TRBV7-2	TRBJ2-3	CASSPRVYTDTQYF	TGTGCCAGCAGCCCAAGGGTCTACACAGATACGCAGTATTTT
-	few	TRBV7-3	TRBJ2-1	CASSLKTENNEQFF	TGTGCCAGCAGCTTAAAGACGGAAAACAATGAGCAGTTCTTC
TRBD1	few	TRBV12-5	TRBJ1-1	CASGTGGFTEAFF	TGTGCTAGTGGCACAGGGGGCTTTACTGAAGCTTTCTTT
TRBD1	many	TRBV12-3/TRBV12-4	TRBJ2-7	CASREGGTGIYEQYF	TGTGCCAGTCGAGAGGGCGGGACAGGGATCTACGAGCAGTACTTC